Below, one T cell receptor (beta chain) is given with its context. The clone's antigen remains unknown. No much larger clone exists at a distance of one base, and base qualities are not known. Collaborating institutions collected whole blood in K2EDTA tubes following their own protocols. Collaborator samples were shipped for TCRbeta analysis as frozen whole blood, isolated PBMCs, or DNA extracted from either sample type. V and J are truncated by 6 bases and 2 bases respectively, leaving an intervening sequence of 14 bases. Counted from cysteine to phenylalanine, this CDR3 has 14 amino acids. CDR3 DNA only is kept here, 42 bases in frame from base 1. Looking up the germline V gene yields CDR1 SGHTA and CDR2 FQGNSA. These data come from a study of blood T cell repertoires in COVID-19 (dated by TCRdb to the early 2020s). Describing the broader study: Collaborator samples came from the United States, Italy and Spain and covered acute and convalescent phases of COVID-19. The material from the prospective study consisted of cDNA or gDNA derived from T cells, B-cell-depleted T cells, or PBMCs. Where available, HLA class I and class II types were taken from metadata supplied by the sample provider and were not determined by assay-based typing. The samples were drawn from two sources: the first 160 participants of the ongoing ImmuneRACE study, and 1,000 to 1,500 subjects contributed by 6 global collaborators. The repertoires were released in a freely available public database intended as a resource for research on the immune response to SARS-CoV-2. The sample metadata nearly always contained a de-identified subject ID, COVID-19 status, age in years and sex. Subjects who had been exposed to COVID-19, were actively infected with it, or had recovered from it provided the deeply sampled blood TCRbeta repertoires that made up the dataset.

The immunoSEQ Assay, a bias-controlled multiplex PCR, was used to amplify TCRbeta CDR3 regions from genomic DNA. Processing in the source paper ran as follows. Nucleated cell counts per sample were estimated from amplification of reference gene primers within the assay. To quantify the absolute abundance of each unique TCRbeta CDR3 rearrangement, sequence reads were collapsed and filtered. For each sample, productive Simpson clonality was calculated by taking the square root of Simpson's diversity index across productive rearrangements. TCRdb took this table from immuneACCESS and kept in-frame rearrangements with V and J called. Such tables lack part of the clones; where checked against another copy, unresolved V genes explain under half of the gap, and the rest is unexplained. V, J and clone size are those of that table, while D and trimming were read from the DNA. In all, the sample holds about 54,000 clones, and 75% to 90% of those were seen once. In total, the top ten clones hold roughly 5% of the sample.

The research as a whole found: How much clinical and demographic metadata was included differed by source and by participant, and the metadata was provided uncurated.

Sequenced sample: peripheral blood. The rearranged chain carries TRBV7-2 and TRBJ2-7, with the D gene uncertain. The source of this sequence is a human donor in a cohort sampled during active COVID-19. The CDR3 protein is CASRPARETYEQYF. The nucleotide sequence reads TGTGCCAGCAGGCCCGCGAGAGAAACCTACGAGCAGTACTTC.